Shown below are 10 T cell receptor beta chains from a single sample sequenced in a study of graft-versus-host responses after intestinal transplantation (dated by TCRdb to the early 2020s). Preparation of the library involved the immunoSEQ multiplex PCR assay. TCRdb provides this immuneACCESS table in a form limited to in-frame rearrangements. Some clones are lacking; in checked studies, under half of them reflect an unresolved V gene, and why the rest are absent is not known. The sample table contains about 90,000 clones; only one count was recorded for 80% to 95% of them. Clones ranked in the top ten supply about 0.3% of the sample. The time point label of this sample denotes: cells obtained before transplantation from donor or recipient. The antigens of these receptors remain unknown. Sequencing was performed on unstimulated CD4+ T cells sorted from spleen or lymph node cells, taken before intestinal transplant. These receptors were collected from a human donor who received an intestinal transplant.

CDR3: CASSETSGNTIYF. For the CDR3, the DNA is TGTGCCAGCAGCGAGACCTCTGGAAACACCATATATTTT. The chain has TRBV27 and TRBJ1-3, with unresolved D. Germline CDR1 reads MNHEY; CDR2 reads SMNVEV (reference sequence). The germline V and J ends were trimmed by 6 bases and 0 bases, with 6 bases remaining between them. This CDR3 contains 13 residues.

This chain connects TRBV6-6 to TRBJ2-3; D not resolved. Trimming took 4 bases from V and 5 from J, leaving 10 bases between them. Germline V gene sequence: CDR1 MNHNY, CDR2 SVGAGI (reference sequence). This CDR3 contains 13 residues. Written as DNA, the CDR3 is TGTGCCAGCAGTTCTTGGTCGGAAGATACGCAGTATTTT. Protein sequence: CASSSWSEDTQYF.

The CDR3 sequence is CASSSGHYEQYF. CDR3 bases: TGTGCCAGCTCATCGGGCCATTACGAGCAGTACTTC. The chain recombines TRBV18 with TRBJ2-7, with unresolved D. The CDR3 has 12 residues. The ends were cut back, 5 bases at V and 4 bases at J, with 9 bases in the middle. The germline V gene has CDR1 KGHSH and CDR2 LQKENI.

As regards this clone: One junction end does not reproduce the germline sequence, and a read error may be involved. The chain has TRBV14 and TRBJ2-3; the D gene is possibly TRBD2 (6 bases). This CDR3 contains 17 residues. The germline CDR1 and CDR2 sequences are SGHDN and FVKESK. This chain's CDR3 is CVSSQDRGSVLTDTQYF. The DNA for the CDR3 is TGTGTCAGCAGCCAAGATCGGGGGTCGGTCCTCACAGATACGCAGTATTTT.

The V gene is TRBV6-6, the J gene TRBJ1-1; 8 bases match TRBD1. Looked up from germline, CDR1 is MNHNY and CDR2 is SVGAGI (reference sequence). Trimming at V came to 5 bases and at J to 6 bases, leaving 5 bases not matched to a gene. The CDR3 is 13 residues long. Written as DNA, the CDR3 is TGTGCCAGCAGTACTGGGACAGGCGCTGAAGCTTTCTTT. This gives the protein CASSTGTGAEAFF.

The chain joins TRBV7-3 to TRBJ1-1, with TRBD1 matching over 9 bases. The CDR3 loop spans 17 amino acids. The junction had 10 bases not matched to a gene; V was cut back by 2 bases and J by 3 bases. Germline V gene sequence: CDR1 SGHTA, CDR2 FQGTGA. The CDR3 reads CASSLDGWGQGYTEAFF. CDR3 in DNA: TGTGCCAGCAGCTTAGACGGGTGGGGACAGGGATACACTGAAGCTTTCTTT.

The count of this clone is one. The chain links TRBV4-1 to TRBJ2-7; TRBD2 might be the D (7 bases). CDR3 length: 15 amino acids. Trimming took 1 base from V and 2 from J, leaving 12 bases between them. CDR1 MGHRA and CDR2 YSYEKL come from the germline V gene. CDR3 bases: TGCGCCAGCAGCCAAGGGGGGCTAGCGGCCTACGAGCAGTACTTC. This codes for CASSQGGLAAYEQYF.

The chain couples TRBV27 to TRBJ2-1; D may correspond to TRBD1 or TRBD2 (5 bases each). This CDR3 comprises 15 residues. CDR1 is MNHEY and CDR2 is SMNVEV in the germline V gene (reference sequence). Trimming took 6 bases from V and 10 from J, leaving 22 bases between them. This chain's CDR3 is CASSLRGGESREQFF. CDR3 in DNA: TGTGCCAGCAGCTTACGGGGCGGAGAATCGAGGGAGCAGTTCTTC.

This chain uses TRBV28 with TRBJ2-3; maybe TRBD1 (5 bases). Trimming took 5 bases from V and 1 from J, leaving 13 bases between them. The CDR3 is 15 residues long. The germline V gene has CDR1 MDHEN and CDR2 SYDVKM. The CDR3 DNA reads TGTGCCAGCAGTGATGGGGCGGTCGGCACAGATACGCAGTATTTT. This encodes CASSDGAVGTDTQYF.

V usage is TRBV7-8 and J usage is TRBJ2-7; TRBD2 matches at 7 bases. Germline lookup yields CDR1 SGHVS and CDR2 FQNEAQ. The CDR3 has 15 amino acids. With 7 bases clipped from V and 1 base from J, the junction kept 10 bases outside the gene matches. CDR3 in amino acids: CASIAPGRQSYEQYF. In DNA, the CDR3 is TGTGCCAGCATCGCCCCCGGGAGGCAATCCTACGAGCAGTACTTC. Supplemented by reference TRBV7-8 and TRBJ2-7, the full variable domain reads GAGVSQSPRYKVAKRGQDVALRCDPISGHVSLFWYQQALGQGPEFLTYFQNEAQLDKSGLPSDRFFAERPEGSVSTLKIQRTQQEDSAVYLCASIAPGRQSYEQYFGPGTRLTVT.